A selection of T cell receptor beta chains follows, all from one sample in a study of cytomegalovirus exposure and HLA in healthy donors. Clones were read by immunoSEQ multiplex PCR, and TCRdb kept only the in-frame ones, dropping some. The profile covers approximately 160,000 clones, with less than 80% appearing a single time and 0.7% to 0.85% taken by the ten largest. What was sequenced was PBMCs. These receptors were obtained from a female donor in good health and CMV-seronegative. CDR3s include the opening cysteine and the closing phenylalanine or tryptophan. Fields, in order: CDR3 length, J gene, clone size, D gene, V gene, CDR3 protein, CDR3 DNA. The D gene is left open where the match is weak. Clone size is not always given. Where it is, it says once, few, many or a class for expanded clones.

length: 13; J: TRBJ2-1; size: few; D: TRBD2; V: TRBV7-3; CDR3: CASSSSGGNEQFF; DNA: TGTGCCAGCAGCTCCTCCGGGGGGAATGAGCAGTTCTTC
length: 16; J: TRBJ1-6; size: few; D: TRBD1; V: TRBV4-2; CDR3: CASSQVTGDSNSPLHF; DNA: TGTGCCAGCAGCCAAGTCACAGGGGATAGCAATTCACCCCTCCACTTT
length: 14; J: TRBJ2-1; size: .; D: .; V: TRBV7-9; CDR3: CASAFLRESDEQFF; DNA: TGTGCCAGCGCGTTTTTACGGGAGAGCGATGAGCAGTTCTTC
length: 13; J: TRBJ2-3; size: .; D: .; V: TRBV28; CDR3: CASGLQSPDTQYF; DNA: TGTGCCAGTGGGCTTCAATCCCCAGATACGCAGTATTTT
length: 14; J: TRBJ2-7; size: .; D: TRBD2; V: TRBV6-5; CDR3: CASSPRLAAYEQYF; DNA: TGTGCCAGCAGCCCCCGACTAGCGGCCTACGAGCAGTACTTC
length: 16; J: TRBJ1-1; size: .; D: TRBD1; V: TRBV4-2; CDR3: CASSLRPGQPNTEAFF; DNA: TGTGCCAGCAGCCTTCGCCCGGGACAGCCGAACACTGAAGCTTTCTTT
length: 13; J: TRBJ2-1; size: .; D: .; V: TRBV2; CDR3: CASTLVPNNEQFF; DNA: TGTGCCAGTACACTAGTTCCGAACAATGAGCAGTTCTTC
length: 15; J: TRBJ2-1; size: few; D: .; V: TRBV5-1; CDR3: CASSLDRGGIDEQFF; DNA: TGCGCCAGCAGCTTGGACAGGGGGGGGATAGATGAGCAGTTCTTC
length: 14; J: TRBJ1-2; size: .; D: .; V: TRBV6-7; CDR3: CAWGPSLSNYGYTF; DNA: TGTGCCTGGGGGCCCTCTCTTTCTAACTATGGCTACACCTTC
length: 14; J: TRBJ2-3; size: .; D: .; V: TRBV4-3; CDR3: CASSPRGSRDTQYF; DNA: TGCGCCAGCAGCCCCCGGGGTAGTCGGGATACGCAGTATTTT
length: 14; J: TRBJ2-5; size: .; D: TRBD2; V: TRBV14; CDR3: CASSRLAGLETQYF; DNA: TGTGCCAGCAGCCGGCTAGCGGGGCTGGAGACCCAGTACTTC
length: 16; J: TRBJ2-2; size: .; D: TRBD2; V: TRBV10-3; CDR3: CAIEASGGLNTGELFF; DNA: TGTGCCATCGAGGCTAGCGGGGGGCTGAACACCGGGGAGCTGTTTTTT
length: 15; J: TRBJ2-7; size: .; D: TRBD2; V: TRBV7-9; CDR3: CASSWTSLSSYEQYF; DNA: TGTGCCAGCAGCTGGACTAGCCTCAGCTCCTACGAGCAGTACTTC
length: 11; J: TRBJ1-2; size: once; D: .; V: TRBV10-1; CDR3: CASPRGYGYTF; DNA: TGCGCCAGCCCACGGGGCTATGGCTACACCTTC
length: 14; J: TRBJ1-2; size: .; D: .; V: TRBV19; CDR3: CASSIRVLVSGYTF; DNA: TGTGCCAGTAGTATCAGGGTTCTGGTTTCTGGCTACACCTTC
length: 14; J: TRBJ2-2; size: .; D: .; V: TRBV6-4; CDR3: CASSEAGPSGELFF; DNA: TGTGCCAGCAGCGAGGCCGGTCCCAGCGGGGAGCTGTTTTTT
length: 17; J: TRBJ2-6; size: .; D: TRBD1; V: TRBV7-9; CDR3: CASSAGTGASGANVLTF; DNA: TGTGCCAGCAGCGCAGGGACAGGGGCTTCTGGGGCCAACGTCCTGACTTTC
length: 14; J: TRBJ2-7; size: .; D: TRBD1; V: TRBV28; CDR3: CATQGQGGSYEQYF; DNA: TGTGCCACCCAGGGACAGGGAGGGTCCTACGAGCAGTACTTC
length: 16; J: TRBJ2-1; size: .; D: .; V: TRBV28; CDR3: CASSYLTGTFDNEQFF; DNA: TGTGCCAGCAGTTACCTAACCGGGACATTCGACAATGAGCAGTTCTTC
length: 13; J: TRBJ1-1; size: .; D: TRBD1; V: TRBV19; CDR3: CASSSRNRGEAFF; DNA: TGTGCCAGTAGTTCCCGTAACAGGGGAGAAGCTTTCTTT
length: 13; J: TRBJ1-2; size: few; D: TRBD1; V: TRBV30; CDR3: CAWSVGGGGGYTF; DNA: TGTGCCTGGAGTGTAGGGGGCGGTGGAGGCTACACCTTC
length: 13; J: TRBJ2-5; size: .; D: .; V: TRBV6-5; CDR3: CASSPRSQETQYF; DNA: TGTGCCAGCAGCCCCCGCAGCCAAGAGACCCAGTACTTC
length: 15; J: TRBJ2-7; size: .; D: TRBD1; V: TRBV19; CDR3: CASSIGGQQYYEQYF; DNA: TGTGCCAGTAGTATTGGGGGACAGCAATACTACGAGCAGTACTTC
length: 16; J: TRBJ2-3; size: .; D: TRBD2; V: TRBV7-6; CDR3: CASSLGSGRALNTQYF; DNA: TGTGCCAGCAGCTTAGGGAGCGGGAGGGCCCTCAATACGCAGTATTTT
length: 15; J: TRBJ2-5; size: .; D: TRBD2; V: TRBV19; CDR3: CASRPSAGGWETQYF; DNA: TGTGCCAGTAGACCGAGCGCGGGGGGGTGGGAGACCCAGTACTTC
length: 15; J: TRBJ2-2; size: .; D: .; V: TRBV5-1; CDR3: CASNLVGGSGRELFF; DNA: TGCGCCAGCAACCTAGTTGGAGGTTCCGGGAGGGAGCTGTTTTTT
length: 18; J: TRBJ2-2; size: .; D: .; V: TRBV7-8; CDR3: CASSVGEGGSSWTGELFF; DNA: TGTGCCAGCAGCGTCGGGGAAGGGGGATCGAGTTGGACCGGGGAGCTGTTTTTT
length: 17; J: TRBJ2-3; size: medium-sized; D: .; V: TRBV4-1; CDR3: CASSQGPGGAEKDTQYF; DNA: TGCGCCAGCAGCCAAGGACCCGGAGGGGCGGAGAAAGATACGCAGTATTTT
length: 15; J: TRBJ2-7; size: .; D: .; V: TRBV5-4; CDR3: CASSLMGSGAGEQYF; DNA: TGTGCCAGCAGCTTGATGGGGTCGGGAGCTGGGGAGCAGTACTTC
length: 11; J: TRBJ2-7; size: .; D: .; V: TRBV11-2; CDR3: CASSLAFEQYF; DNA: TGTGCCAGCAGCTTAGCTTTCGAGCAGTACTTC
length: 15; J: TRBJ2-1; size: .; D: TRBD2; V: TRBV9; CDR3: CASSPPSGDYNEQFF; DNA: TGTGCCAGCAGCCCCCCCAGCGGGGACTACAATGAGCAGTTCTTC
length: 13; J: TRBJ2-3; size: .; D: TRBD2; V: TRBV10-3; CDR3: CAVERGGLGTQYF; DNA: TGTGCCGTTGAGCGGGGGGGCTTGGGTACGCAGTATTTT
length: 14; J: TRBJ2-7; size: .; D: .; V: TRBV11-2; CDR3: CASSLVQGSYEQYF; DNA: TGTGCCAGCAGCTTAGTACAGGGCTCCTACGAGCAGTACTTC
length: 16; J: TRBJ2-1; size: .; D: .; V: TRBV11-2; CDR3: CASSLDRASAYNEQFF; DNA: TGTGCCAGCAGCTTAGACCGGGCTAGCGCCTACAATGAGCAGTTCTTC
length: 13; J: TRBJ1-2; size: .; D: TRBD1; V: TRBV28; CDR3: CASGQGAIYGYTF; DNA: TGTGCCAGTGGACAGGGGGCGATCTATGGCTACACCTTC
length: 17; J: TRBJ1-3; size: .; D: TRBD1; V: TRBV5-6; CDR3: CASSLWGQAVSGNTIYF; DNA: TGTGCCAGCAGCTTGTGGGGACAGGCAGTAAGTGGAAACACCATATATTTT
length: 14; J: TRBJ2-5; size: .; D: TRBD2; V: TRBV11-1; CDR3: CASSQPGGQETQYF; DNA: TGTGCCAGCAGCCAACCGGGGGGACAAGAGACCCAGTACTTC
length: 15; J: TRBJ2-1; size: once; D: TRBD2; V: TRBV6-4; CDR3: CASSPSGGVRNEQFF; DNA: TGTGCCAGCAGCCCTAGCGGGGGAGTAAGAAATGAGCAGTTCTTC
length: 16; J: TRBJ2-2; size: .; D: TRBD2; V: TRBV5-1; CDR3: CASSSLAGDNTGELFF; DNA: TGCGCCAGCAGCTCCCTAGCGGGAGATAACACCGGGGAGCTGTTTTTT
length: 19; J: TRBJ2-1; size: .; D: .; V: TRBV9; CDR3: CASSEGQGLAGNSYNEQFF; DNA: TGTGCCAGCAGCGAGGGACAGGGGCTAGCGGGGAACTCCTACAATGAGCAGTTCTTC
length: 18; J: TRBJ2-3; size: .; D: TRBD2; V: TRBV9; CDR3: CASSVGLRSSGTLDTQYF; DNA: TGTGCCAGCAGCGTTGGCCTAAGGTCTAGCGGGACTTTGGATACGCAGTATTTT
length: 17; J: TRBJ1-6; size: .; D: TRBD1; V: TRBV9; CDR3: CASSVARDRGHNSPLHF; DNA: TGTGCCAGCAGCGTAGCCAGGGACAGGGGGCATAATTCACCCCTCCACTTT
length: 13; J: TRBJ2-7; size: few; D: TRBD2; V: TRBV7-3; CDR3: CASSLGEGYEQYF; DNA: TGTGCCAGCAGTTTAGGGGAGGGTTACGAGCAGTACTTC
length: 16; J: TRBJ1-1; size: .; D: .; V: TRBV19; CDR3: CASSIAPGSRNTEAFF; DNA: TGTGCCAGTAGTATAGCTCCGGGATCCAGGAACACTGAAGCTTTCTTT
length: 17; J: TRBJ1-3; size: .; D: TRBD1; V: TRBV7-9; CDR3: CASSFYRGSHSGNTIYF; DNA: TGTGCCAGCAGCTTCTACAGGGGATCCCATTCTGGAAACACCATATATTTT
length: 16; J: TRBJ2-7; size: .; D: TRBD2; V: TRBV4-2; CDR3: CASSQEPAGGPPEQYF; DNA: TGTGCCAGCAGCCAAGAACCAGCGGGGGGGCCTCCCGAGCAGTACTTC
length: 12; J: TRBJ2-5; size: .; D: .; V: TRBV6-6; CDR3: CASTRGAETQYF; DNA: TGTGCCAGTACCCGGGGGGCGGAGACCCAGTACTTC